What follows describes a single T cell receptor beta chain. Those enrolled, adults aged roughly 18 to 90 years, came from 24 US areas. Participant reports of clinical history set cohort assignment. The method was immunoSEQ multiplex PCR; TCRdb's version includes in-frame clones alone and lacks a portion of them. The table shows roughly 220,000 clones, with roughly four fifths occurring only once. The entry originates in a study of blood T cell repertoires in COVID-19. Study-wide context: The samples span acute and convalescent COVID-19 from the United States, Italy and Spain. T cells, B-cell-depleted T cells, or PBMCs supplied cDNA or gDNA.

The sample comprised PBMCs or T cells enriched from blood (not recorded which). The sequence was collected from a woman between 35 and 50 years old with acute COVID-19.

CDR3 in DNA: TGTGCCAGCTCACCGGTCGGACACGCGGGCTACACCTTC. This codes for CASSPVGHAGYTF. V gene TRBV18 combines with J gene TRBJ1-2, with D tentatively TRBD1 (5 bases). CDR3 length: 13 amino acids. The ends were cut back, 3 bases at V and 8 bases at J, with 13 bases in the middle. Germline V gives CDR1 KGHSH, CDR2 LQKENI.